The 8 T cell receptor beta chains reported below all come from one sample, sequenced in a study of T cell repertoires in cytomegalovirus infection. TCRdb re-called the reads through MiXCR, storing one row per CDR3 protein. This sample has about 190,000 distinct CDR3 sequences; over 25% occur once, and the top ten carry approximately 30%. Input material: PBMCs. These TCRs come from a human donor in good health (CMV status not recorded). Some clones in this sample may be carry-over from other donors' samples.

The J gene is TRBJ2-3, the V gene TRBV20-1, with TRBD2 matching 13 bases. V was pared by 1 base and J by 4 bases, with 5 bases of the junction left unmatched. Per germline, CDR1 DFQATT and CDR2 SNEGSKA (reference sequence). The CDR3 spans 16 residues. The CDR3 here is CSARALLAGGADTQYF. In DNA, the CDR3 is TGCAGTGCTAGAGCTCTACTAGCGGGGGGGGCAGATACGCAGTATTTT.

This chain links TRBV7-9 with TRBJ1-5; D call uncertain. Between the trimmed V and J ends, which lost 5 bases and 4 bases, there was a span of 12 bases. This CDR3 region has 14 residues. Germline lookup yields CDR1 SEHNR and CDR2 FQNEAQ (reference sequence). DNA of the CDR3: TGTGCCAGCAGCGTCGGAGAGAGGAATCAGCCCCAGCATTTT. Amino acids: CASSVGERNQPQHF.

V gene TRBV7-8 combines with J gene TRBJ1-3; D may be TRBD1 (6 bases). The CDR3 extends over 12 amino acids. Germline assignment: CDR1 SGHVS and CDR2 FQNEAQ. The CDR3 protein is CAGGLDGNTIYF. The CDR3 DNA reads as TGTGCTGGGGGGCTGGATGGAAACACCATATATTTT.

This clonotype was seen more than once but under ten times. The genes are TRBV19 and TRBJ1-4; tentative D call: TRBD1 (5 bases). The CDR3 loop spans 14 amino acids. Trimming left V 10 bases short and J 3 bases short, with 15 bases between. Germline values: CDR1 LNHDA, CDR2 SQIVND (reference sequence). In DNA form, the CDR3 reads TGTGCCACCTCGGTGGGCAGGGCTAATGAAAAACTGTTTTTT. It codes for CATSVGRANEKLFF.

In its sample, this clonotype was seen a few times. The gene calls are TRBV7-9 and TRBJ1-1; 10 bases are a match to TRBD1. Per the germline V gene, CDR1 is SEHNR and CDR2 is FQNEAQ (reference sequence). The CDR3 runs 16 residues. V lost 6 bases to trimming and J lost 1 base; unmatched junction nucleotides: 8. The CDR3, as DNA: TGTGCCAGCAGAACGGGACAGGGGATAACGAACACTGAAGCTTTCTTT. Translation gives CASRTGQGITNTEAFF.

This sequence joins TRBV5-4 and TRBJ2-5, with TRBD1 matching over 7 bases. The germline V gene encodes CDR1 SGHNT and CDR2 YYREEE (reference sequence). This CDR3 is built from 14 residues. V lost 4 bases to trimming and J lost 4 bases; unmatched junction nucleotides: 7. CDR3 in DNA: TGTGCCAGCAGCGAAAGACAGGGTCGAGAGACCCAGTACTTC. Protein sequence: CASSERQGRETQYF.

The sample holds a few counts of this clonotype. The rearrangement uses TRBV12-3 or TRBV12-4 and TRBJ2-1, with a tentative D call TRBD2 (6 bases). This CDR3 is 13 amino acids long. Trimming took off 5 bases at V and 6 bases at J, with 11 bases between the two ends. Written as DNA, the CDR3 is TGTGCCAGCAGTCCAGGAGGGAGCAATGAGCAGTTCTTC. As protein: CASSPGGSNEQFF.

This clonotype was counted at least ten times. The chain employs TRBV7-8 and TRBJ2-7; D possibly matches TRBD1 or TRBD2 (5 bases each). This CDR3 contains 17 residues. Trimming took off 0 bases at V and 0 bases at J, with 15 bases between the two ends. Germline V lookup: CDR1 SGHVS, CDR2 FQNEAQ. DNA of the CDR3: TGTGCCAGCAGCTTAGCCCCCGGGGCAGGGCTCTCCTACGAGCAGTACTTC. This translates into CASSLAPGAGLSYEQYF.